What follows are 21 T cell receptor beta chains derived from one specimen sequenced in a study of beta chain features in type 1 diabetes (dated by TCRdb to between 2018 and 2020). Study-level results and caveats: A moderate but significant shortening of TCRB CDR3 length was observed in type 1 diabetes patients in all four CD4+ subsets.

The method was the immunoSEQ multiplex PCR assay. The High Capacity cDNA Reverse Transcription Kit was used to reverse transcribe all of the isolated RNA, meaning that expressed TCRB transcripts were what got sequenced. TCRdb re-hosts the immuneACCESS table, in-frame sequences only. Its copies lack some clones; in the studies checked, an unresolved V gene accounts for under half of them, and the cause for the rest is not known. This sample comprises a few hundred thousand clones, approximately 25% of them detected only once. The ten largest clonotypes hold 0.012% of the sample. What these receptors recognize is not known. Sequenced: naive CD4+ T cells from blood. The label giving this sample's cell subset or site can be read as: true naive CD4+ T cells. The receptors originated from a woman between 25 and 40 years old with type 1 diabetes.

The genes are TRBV4-1 and TRBJ2-5, with a tentative D call TRBD2 (5 bases). The CDR3 is 15 amino acids. Germline values: CDR1 MGHRA, CDR2 YSYEKL. Trimming removed 3 bases from V and 5 bases from J, with 16 bases in between. DNA of the CDR3: TGCGCCAGCAGCCAGCTAACTAGTTCTGGGGAGACCCAGTACTTC. Its protein product is CASSQLTSSGETQYF.

This clone was detected only a few times. The chain employs TRBV29-1 and TRBJ1-1, with a weak D call TRBD1 (6 bases). Germline V gives CDR1 SQVTM, CDR2 ANQGSEA. The V gene lost 2 bases and the J gene lost 10 bases, with 14 bases spanning the gap. CDR3 length: 12 residues. CDR3: CSVEPWTEGAFF. CDR3 sequence (DNA): TGCAGCGTTGAACCTTGGACAGAGGGAGCTTTCTTT. The full variable domain, its missing parts supplied by reference TRBV29-1 and TRBJ1-1, is SAVISQKPSRDICQRGTSLTIQCQVDSQVTMMFWYRQQPGQSLTLIATANQGSEATYESGFVIDKFPISRPNLTFSTLTVSNMSPEDSSIYLCSVEPWTEGAFFGQGTRLTVV.

In this sample, this clone turned up a few times. The rearrangement uses TRBV2 and TRBJ2-5, with D possibly being TRBD1 (6 bases). This CDR3 is 14 amino acids long. Germline V gives CDR1 SNHLY, CDR2 FYNNEI. The germline V and J ends were trimmed by 2 bases and 3 bases, with 10 bases remaining between them. The CDR3: CASSEWQGKETQYF. DNA for the CDR3: TGTGCCAGCAGTGAATGGCAGGGGAAAGAGACCCAGTACTTC.

This clone has more than one count but fewer than ten. The chain has TRBV4-1 and TRBJ2-2; no definite D call. The CDR3 runs 17 residues. CDR1 and CDR2 (germline): MGHRA, YSYEKL. V gave up 0 bases and J gave up 0 bases, with 11 bases separating them. The CDR3 loop is CASSQDSVRSNTGELFF. For the CDR3, the DNA is TGCGCCAGCAGCCAAGATTCGGTGCGTTCGAACACCGGGGAGCTGTTTTTT.

In its sample, this clone was seen a few times. The chain carries TRBV28 and TRBJ2-1, with TRBD2 matching over 9 bases. In germline, CDR1 is MDHEN, CDR2 SYDVKM. The CDR3 loop spans 17 amino acids. Trimming cost V 8 bases and J 0 bases; bases outside gene matches: 11. CDR3 nucleotides: TGTGCCAGCTGCGTTTATGCGGGAGGGCCCTCCTACAATGAGCAGTTCTTC. This sequence encodes CASCVYAGGPSYNEQFF. The full variable domain, in which reference TRBV28 and TRBJ2-1 provide the parts outside the CDR3, is DVKVTQSSRYLVKRTGEKVFLECVQDMDHENMFWYRQDPGLGLRLIYFSYDVKMKEKGDIPEGYSVSREKKERFSLILESASTNQTSMYLCASCVYAGGPSYNEQFFGPGTRLTVL.

This clone was picked up a small number of times. The genes are TRBV5-1 and TRBJ2-3, with 13 bases aligning to TRBD2. Germline trimming cut 4 bases from V and 2 bases from J; bases unmatched to any gene: 4. The CDR3 loop spans 16 amino acids. The germline V gene has CDR1 SGHRS and CDR2 YFSETQ. The CDR3 spells CASSPGLAGNTDTQYF. The CDR3 nucleotides are TGCGCCAGCAGCCCGGGACTAGCGGGAAACACAGATACGCAGTATTTT.

The genes are TRBV29-1 and TRBJ2-6, with 9 bases that match TRBD1. CDR1 is SQVTM, CDR2 ANQGSEA, per germline. V trimming: 4 bases; J trimming: 0 bases; junction bases outside the gene matches: 7. CDR3 length: 17 amino acids. The CDR3 sequence is CSVGRTGGYSGANVLTF. Here the CDR3 DNA reads TGCAGCGTTGGGAGAACAGGGGGCTACTCTGGGGCCAACGTCCTGACTTTC.

This clone has just a few counts. The rearrangement links TRBV5-1 to TRBJ2-1, with D possibly matching TRBD1 (5 bases). The V gene's germline CDR1 is SGHRS and CDR2 YFSETQ. The CDR3 covers 15 residues. V lost 3 bases and J lost 0, with 10 bases in between. CDR3 sequence: CASSSYRSSYNEQFF. CDR3 sequence (DNA): TGCGCCAGCAGCTCATACAGGAGCTCCTACAATGAGCAGTTCTTC.

The rearrangement joins TRBV7-3 to TRBJ2-1; 10 nucleotides align to TRBD2. Trimming took 5 bases from V and 2 from J; bases not matched to a gene: 9. CDR1 SGHTA and CDR2 FQGTGA come from the germline V gene. The CDR3 is 17 residues long. The CDR3 loop is CASSLRTSGAPYNEQFF. The CDR3 bases are TGTGCCAGCAGCCTCCGGACTAGCGGAGCACCCTACAATGAGCAGTTCTTC.

The gene calls are TRBV28 and TRBJ1-5; D unclear. The V gene's germline CDR1 is MDHEN and CDR2 SYDVKM. The CDR3 consists of 14 residues. The ends were cut back, 4 bases at V and 4 bases at J, with 11 bases in the middle. The CDR3 reads CASSSGDGNQPQHF. The CDR3 nucleotides read TGTGCCAGCAGTTCGGGTGATGGAAATCAGCCCCAGCATTTT.

The CDR3 region is CASSALAGGETQYF. The CDR3 DNA reads TGTGCCAGCAGTGCCCTAGCGGGAGGGGAGACCCAGTACTTC. The rearrangement uses TRBV6-4 and TRBJ2-5, with TRBD2 matching 12 bases. This CDR3 comprises 14 residues. Trimming took 4 bases from V and 5 from J; bases not matched to a gene: 2. Germline assignment: CDR1 MRHNA and CDR2 SNTAGT.

This clone has only a few counts. The V gene is TRBV29-1, the J gene TRBJ2-6, with D tentatively TRBD1 (6 bases). Trimming took 6 bases from V and 2 from J, leaving 14 bases between them. Germline loops: CDR1 SQVTM, CDR2 ANQGSEA. This CDR3 has 15 amino acids. The CDR3 reads CSVGQSPAGANVLTF. In nucleotides, the CDR3 is TGCAGCGTAGGACAGTCTCCAGCTGGGGCCAACGTCCTGACTTTC.

This clone was observed a handful of times. The chain couples TRBV7-3 to TRBJ2-7; the D gene is possibly TRBD2 (5 bases). Trimming removed 6 bases from V and 2 bases from J, with 14 bases in between. Germline CDR1 is SGHTA and CDR2 is FQGTGA. The CDR3 has 14 residues. CDR3 sequence (DNA): TGTGCCAGCAGTCCTGGAGGACCCCCCTACGAGCAGTACTTC. Translated: CASSPGGPPYEQYF.

In this sample, this clone turned up a few times. V is TRBV4-1 and J is TRBJ2-7; a weak D match, TRBD2 (6 bases). Trimming stripped 1 base from V and 0 bases from J, with 13 bases between. Germline CDR1 MGHRA, CDR2 YSYEKL. This CDR3 comprises 16 residues. Here the CDR3 reads CASSQGSLANSYEQYF. For the CDR3, the DNA is TGCGCCAGCAGCCAAGGTTCGCTAGCGAACTCCTACGAGCAGTACTTC.

This rearrangement joins TRBV7-9 to TRBJ1-1; TRBD1 aligns across 8 bases. The CDR3 is 12 residues long. Trimming cost V 7 bases and J 9 bases; bases outside gene matches: 7. Germline V CDR1 and CDR2: SEHNR, FQNEAQ (reference sequence). In nucleotides, the CDR3 is TGTGCCAGCACCCGACAGGGGCCGCAAGCTTTCTTT. It yields the protein CASTRQGPQAFF.

This rearrangement joins TRBV4-1 to TRBJ1-1; 10 positions match TRBD1. Germline assignment: CDR1 MGHRA and CDR2 YSYEKL. Losses at the gene ends were 6 bases for V and 6 bases for J; bases not matched to a gene: 16. The CDR3 is 17 amino acids. The CDR3 bases are TGCGCCAGCAGGGACCCGGGACAGGGGAGGGGAAGAGCTGAAGCTTTCTTT. Protein sequence: CASRDPGQGRGRAEAFF.

V is TRBV19 and J is TRBJ2-1; 9 bases are a match to TRBD2. The CDR3 runs 15 residues. The junction had 5 bases not matched to a gene; V was cut back by 6 bases and J by 2 bases. CDR1 LNHDA and CDR2 SQIVND come from the germline V gene (reference sequence). Written as DNA, the CDR3 is TGTGCCAGTAGGCCGACTAGCGGAGCCTACAATGAGCAGTTCTTC. Protein product: CASRPTSGAYNEQFF.

The V and J genes are TRBV2 and TRBJ2-4; 7 bases fit TRBD1. With 3 bases clipped from V and 4 bases from J, the junction kept 6 bases outside the gene matches. Germline V gene data show CDR1 as SNHLY and CDR2 as FYNNEI. The CDR3 consists of 15 residues. The CDR3 bases are TGTGCCAGCAGTGACGAGGGGGCAGGGAAAAACATTCAGTACTTC. Translated: CASSDEGAGKNIQYF. Filled out from reference TRBV2 and TRBJ2-4, the complete variable domain reads EPEVTQTPSHQVTQMGQEVILRCVPISNHLYFYWYRQILGQKVEFLVSFYNNEISEKSEIFDDQFSVERPDGSNFTLKIRSTKLEDSAMYFCASSDEGAGKNIQYFGAGTRLSVL.

This clone was recorded a few times. Other DNA sequences in the sample encode the same CDR3. The chain carries TRBV29-1 and TRBJ1-1; D unresolved. V was pared by 1 base and J by 1 base, with 7 bases between. CDR3 length: 13 amino acids. Germline CDR1 SQVTM, CDR2 ANQGSEA. The CDR3 DNA reads as TGCAGCGTTGAAGCCACAGAGAACACTGAAGCTTTCTTT. Its translation is CSVEATENTEAFF.

J is TRBJ1-1 and V is TRBV9; 7 positions match TRBD1. Germline trimming cut 4 bases from V and 3 bases from J; bases unmatched to any gene: 6. CDR1 and CDR2 (germline): SGDLS, YYNGEE. This CDR3 is 14 amino acids long. The DNA for the CDR3 is TGTGCCAGCAGCCGCCTTGACAGGGACACTGAAGCTTTCTTT. Translation gives CASSRLDRDTEAFF.

CDR3 bases: TGTGCCAGCAGTTTCAGGGGGGCCATGAACACTGAAGCTTTCTTT. It specifies CASSFRGAMNTEAFF. The J gene is TRBJ1-1, the V gene TRBV6-5; 7 bases fit TRBD1. V shed 4 bases, J shed 0 bases, and the junction held 5 bases outside the gene matches. The length of the CDR3 is 15 residues. CDR1 and CDR2 (germline): MNHEY, SVGAGI.